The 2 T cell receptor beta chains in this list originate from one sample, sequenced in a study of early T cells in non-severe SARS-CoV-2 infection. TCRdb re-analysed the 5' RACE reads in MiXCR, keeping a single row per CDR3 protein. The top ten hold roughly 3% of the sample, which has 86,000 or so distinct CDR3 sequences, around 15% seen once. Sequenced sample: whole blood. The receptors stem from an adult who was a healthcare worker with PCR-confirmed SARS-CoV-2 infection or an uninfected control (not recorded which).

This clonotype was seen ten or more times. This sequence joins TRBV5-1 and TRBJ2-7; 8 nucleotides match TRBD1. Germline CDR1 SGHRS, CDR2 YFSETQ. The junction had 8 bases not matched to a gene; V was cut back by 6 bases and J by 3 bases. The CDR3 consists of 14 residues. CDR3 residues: CASKSGTGDYEQYF. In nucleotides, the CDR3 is TGCGCCAGCAAGTCCGGGACAGGTGACTACGAGCAGTACTTC.

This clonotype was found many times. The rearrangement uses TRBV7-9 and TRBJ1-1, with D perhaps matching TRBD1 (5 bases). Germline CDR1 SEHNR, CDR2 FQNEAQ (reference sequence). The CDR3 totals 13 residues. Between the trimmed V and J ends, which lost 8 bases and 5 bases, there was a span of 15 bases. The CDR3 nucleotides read TGTGCCAGCGTACCCGTTCCAGGGACTGAAGCTTTCTTT. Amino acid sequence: CASVPVPGTEAFF.